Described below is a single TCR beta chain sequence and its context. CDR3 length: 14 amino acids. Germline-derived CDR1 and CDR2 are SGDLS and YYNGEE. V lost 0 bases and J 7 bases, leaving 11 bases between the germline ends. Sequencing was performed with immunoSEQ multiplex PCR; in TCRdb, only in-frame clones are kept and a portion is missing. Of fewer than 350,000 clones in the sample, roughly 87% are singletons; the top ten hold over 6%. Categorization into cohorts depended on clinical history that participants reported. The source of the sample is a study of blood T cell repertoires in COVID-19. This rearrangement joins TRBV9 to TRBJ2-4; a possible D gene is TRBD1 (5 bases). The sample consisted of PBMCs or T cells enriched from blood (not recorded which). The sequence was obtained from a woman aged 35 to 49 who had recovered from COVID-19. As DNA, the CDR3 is TGTGCCAGCAGCGTAGGACAGCGAAGGAACATTCAGTACTTC. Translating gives CASSVGQRRNIQYF.